This T cell receptor (beta chain) originates from a study of CD8 T cells in Susac syndrome. Across the study: Blood was drawn from patients with Susac syndrome. At that point, they were therapy-naive, on corticosteroids, or on intravenous immunoglobulin alone.

Random hexamers primed reverse transcription of roughly 0.5 to 1 ug RNA. With immunoSEQ multiplex PCR, TCR beta CDR3 was amplified across 54 Vbeta and 13 Jbeta. TCRdb re-analysed the immunoSEQ multiplex PCR reads in MiXCR, keeping a single row per CDR3 protein. The sample has roughly 190,000 distinct CDR3 sequences, more than 90% seen once; the top ten hold more than 0.08%. The V gene's germline CDR1 is SGHNT and CDR2 YYREEE (reference sequence). The CDR3 runs to 15 residues. Trimming left V 0 bases short and J 0 bases short, with 10 bases between. High-throughput TCR beta sequencing covered peripheral CD8+ and CD4+ T cells.

The material sequenced was CD4+ T cells from PBMCs. This chain links TRBV5-4 with TRBJ2-7; D might be TRBD1 (6 bases). This clonotype originated in a human donor with Susac syndrome. This CDR3 reads CASSLALGGSYEQYF. In DNA form, the CDR3 reads TGTGCCAGCAGCTTGGCCTTAGGGGGCTCCTACGAGCAGTACTTC. The variable domain in full, completed from reference TRBV5-4 and TRBJ2-7, reads ETGVTQSPTHLIKTRGQQVTLRCSSQSGHNTVSWYQQALGQGPQFIFQYYREEENGRGNFPPRFSGLQFPNYSSELNVNALELDDSALYLCASSLALGGSYEQYFGPGTRLTVT.